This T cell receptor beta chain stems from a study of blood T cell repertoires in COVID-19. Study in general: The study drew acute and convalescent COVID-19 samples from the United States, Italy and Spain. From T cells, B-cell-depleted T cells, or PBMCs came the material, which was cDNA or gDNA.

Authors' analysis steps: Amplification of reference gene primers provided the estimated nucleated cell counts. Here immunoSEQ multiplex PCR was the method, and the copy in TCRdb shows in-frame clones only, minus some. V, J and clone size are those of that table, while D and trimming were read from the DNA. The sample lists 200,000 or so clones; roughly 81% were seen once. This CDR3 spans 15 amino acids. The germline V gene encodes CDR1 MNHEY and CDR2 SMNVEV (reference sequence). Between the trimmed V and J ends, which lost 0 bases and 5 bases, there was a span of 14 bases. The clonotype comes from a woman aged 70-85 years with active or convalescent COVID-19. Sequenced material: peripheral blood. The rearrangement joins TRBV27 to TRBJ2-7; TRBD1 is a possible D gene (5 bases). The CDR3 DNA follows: TGTGCCAGCAGTTTATCAAAGGGGCCCGTGGACGAGCAGTACTTC. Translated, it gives CASSLSKGPVDEQYF.